This TCR beta chain came from a study of blood T cell repertoires in COVID-19. Study-level information: Material from acute and convalescent COVID-19 was sourced from the United States, Italy and Spain. Sources were T cells, B-cell-depleted T cells, or PBMCs; the material itself was cDNA or gDNA.

Enrollment of patients from Seattle took place during active infection, with longitudinal follow-up. The protocol was immunoSEQ multiplex PCR, while the TCRdb copy is restricted to in-frame clones and leaves out a portion. The table has under 150,000 clones, approximately 85% seen once. This CDR3 comprises 13 residues. V gave up 6 bases and J gave up 8 bases, with 16 bases separating them. Looked up from germline, CDR1 is MNHEY and CDR2 is SMNVEV (reference sequence). The sequence was collected from a woman in her sixties with COVID-19, enrolled during active disease. Input material: peripheral blood. The rearrangement uses TRBV27 and TRBJ1-2; maybe TRBD1 (6 bases). CDR3 residues: CASSPTGNYGYTF. Written as DNA, the CDR3 is TGTGCCAGCAGCCCCACAGGGAATTACGGCTACACCTTC.